Reported below is one T cell receptor beta chain. No antigen is known for it. No clone much larger than this one lies a single base away; base qualities are absent. This record comes from a study of blood T cell repertoires in COVID-19 (dated by TCRdb to 2019 to 2021). In the study overall: Samples from collaborators originated in the United States, Italy and Spain and spanned both the acute and convalescent phases of COVID-19. The material from the prospective study consisted of cDNA or gDNA derived from T cells, B-cell-depleted T cells, or PBMCs. The dataset comprised deeply sampled blood TCRbeta repertoires from subjects exposed to, actively infected with, or recovered from COVID-19. The repertoires were released in a freely available public database meant as a resource for research on the immune response to SARS-CoV-2. The samples were drawn from two sources: the first 160 participants of the ongoing ImmuneRACE study, and 1,254 subjects contributed by 6 global collaborators. Sample metadata almost always included a de-identified subject ID, COVID-19 status, age in years and sex. Where available, HLA class I and class II types were taken from metadata supplied by the sample provider and were not determined by assay-based typing.

Per the germline V gene (reference sequence), MNHEY is the CDR1 and SMNVEV is the CDR2. Spanning cysteine to phenylalanine, the CDR3 consists of 15 amino acids. The sequence is cut down to CDR3 DNA, 45 bases in frame from base 1. The germline V and J ends show losses of 2 bases and 7 bases respectively, and no gene match explains 5 bases of the junction. Samples from volunteer blood donors who had recovered from COVID-19 were contributed by a second Seattle source. The collaborating institutions used their own protocols to collect whole blood in K2EDTA tubes. Collaborator samples were shipped for TCRbeta analysis as frozen whole blood, isolated PBMCs, or DNA extracted from either sample type. The paper as a whole reports these results and caveats: The quantity of clinical and demographic metadata differed by source and by participant and was supplied without curation.

TCRbeta CDR3 regions were amplified from genomic DNA using the immunoSEQ Assay, a bias-controlled multiplex PCR. The authors' analysis ran thus. The number of nucleated cells in each sample was estimated by amplification of reference gene primers within the assay. Sequence reads were collapsed and filtered to measure the absolute abundance of every unique TCRbeta CDR3 rearrangement. Productive Simpson clonality was computed per sample as the square root of Simpson's diversity index over productive rearrangements. The immuneACCESS repertoire file appears here via TCRdb, limited to in-frame rearrangements. These files lack a portion of the clones; in checked studies, under half of the deficit traces to unresolved V genes, and the cause of the others is not known. The V and J calls and clone size come from that table; D and trimming were worked out from the DNA. Here the sample has about 340,000 clones; around 91% occur a single time. Roughly 3.4% of the sample comes from the top ten.

Sequencing used peripheral blood. The TCR originated in a woman aged 18-30 years who had recovered from COVID-19. The rearranged chain carries TRBV27 and TRBJ2-1; TRBD2 agrees with 10 junctional bases. The sequenced DNA is TGTGCCAGCAGTTTAAATAGCGGGAGGTGGAATGAGCAGTTCTTC. The resulting protein is CASSLNSGRWNEQFF.